The T cell receptor beta chain under discussion was sequenced for a study of T cells in Graves' hyperthyroidism and ophthalmopathy. The investigators amplified TCR beta CDR3 regions from RNA transcripts. The HTBI set primed first-round TCR CDR3 RT-PCR. A single record per CDR3 protein comes from TCRdb applying MiXCR to the multiplex PCR reads. The sample lists roughly 400,000 distinct CDR3 sequences, 11% to 15% occurring once. This clonotype came up a few times. The V gene lost 4 bases and the J gene lost 4 bases, with 5 bases spanning the gap. Germline-derived CDR1 and CDR2 are WSHSY and SAAADI. The CDR3 spans 11 residues.

The sample comprised blood. This TCR was sampled from a man aged 45-65 years with Graves' ophthalmopathy. V usage is TRBV10-2 and J usage is TRBJ2-7, with D hard to call. The CDR3 DNA reads as TGCGCCAGCAGTGTGAGATACGAGCAGTACTTC. This encodes CASSVRYEQYF.